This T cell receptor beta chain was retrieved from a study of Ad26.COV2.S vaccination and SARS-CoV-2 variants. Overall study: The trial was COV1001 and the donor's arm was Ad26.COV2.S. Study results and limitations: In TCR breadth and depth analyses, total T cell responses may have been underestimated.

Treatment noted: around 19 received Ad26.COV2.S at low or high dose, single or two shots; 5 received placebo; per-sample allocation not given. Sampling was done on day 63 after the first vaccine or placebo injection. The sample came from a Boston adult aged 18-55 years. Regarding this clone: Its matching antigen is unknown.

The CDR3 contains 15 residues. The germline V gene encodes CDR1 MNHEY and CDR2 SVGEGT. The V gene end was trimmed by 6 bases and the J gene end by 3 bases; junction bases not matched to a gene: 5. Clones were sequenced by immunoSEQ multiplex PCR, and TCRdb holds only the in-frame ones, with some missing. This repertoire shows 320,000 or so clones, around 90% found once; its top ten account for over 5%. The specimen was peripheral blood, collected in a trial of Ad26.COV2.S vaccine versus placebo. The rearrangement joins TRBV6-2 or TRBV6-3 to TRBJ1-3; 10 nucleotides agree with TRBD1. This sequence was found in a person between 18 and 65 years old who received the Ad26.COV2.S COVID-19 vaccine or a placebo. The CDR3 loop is CASSRGTGDGNTIYF. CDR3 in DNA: TGTGCCAGCAGCCGCGGGACAGGGGATGGAAACACCATATATTTT.